This T cell receptor (beta chain) is drawn from a study of cytomegalovirus exposure and HLA in healthy donors. The germline CDR1 and CDR2 sequences are SGDLS and YYNGEE. V dropped 0 bases and J dropped 1; count of bases not matched to a gene: 9. This CDR3 has 18 residues. In the PCR, 60 Vbeta and 13 Jbeta primers were used. Profiling relied on immunoSEQ multiplex PCR, and the TCRdb table lists in-frame clones only, not all of them. Of some 240,000 clones detected, about 90% appear once; the ten largest clones hold 1.7%. This chain uses TRBV9 with TRBJ2-2; 7 positions match TRBD1. The TCR comes from a girl aged 2-10 years in good health and CMV-seronegative. The sample comprised PBMCs. The CDR3 sequence: CASSVVTGVYLNTGELFF. CDR3 DNA sequence: TGTGCCAGCAGCGTAGTCACAGGGGTGTACCTGAACACCGGGGAGCTGTTTTTT. The full variable domain, its missing parts supplied by reference TRBV9 and TRBJ2-2, is DSGVTQTPKHLITATGQRVTLRCSPRSGDLSVYWYQQSLDQGLQFLIQYYNGEERAKGNILERFSAQQFPDLHSELNLSSLELGDSALYFCASSVVTGVYLNTGELFFGEGSRLTVL.